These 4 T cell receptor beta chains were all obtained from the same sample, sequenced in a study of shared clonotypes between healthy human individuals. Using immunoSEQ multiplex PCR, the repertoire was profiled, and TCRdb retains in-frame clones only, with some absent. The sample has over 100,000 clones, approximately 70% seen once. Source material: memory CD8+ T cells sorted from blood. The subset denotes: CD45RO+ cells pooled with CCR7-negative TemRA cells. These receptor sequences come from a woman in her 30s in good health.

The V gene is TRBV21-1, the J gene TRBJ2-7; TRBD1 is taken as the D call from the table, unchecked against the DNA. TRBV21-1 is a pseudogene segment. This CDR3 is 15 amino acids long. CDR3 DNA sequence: TGTGCCAGCAGCACGACAGGGTGTTTCTTCTGCGAGCAGTACTTC. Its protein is CASSTTGCFFCEQYF.

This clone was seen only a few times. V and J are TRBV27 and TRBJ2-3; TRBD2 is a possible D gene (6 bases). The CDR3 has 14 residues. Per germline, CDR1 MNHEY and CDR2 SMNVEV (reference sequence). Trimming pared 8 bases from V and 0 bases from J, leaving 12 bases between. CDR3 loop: CASQSGFSTDTQYF. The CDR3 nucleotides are TGTGCCAGCCAGAGCGGGTTCAGCACAGATACGCAGTATTTT.

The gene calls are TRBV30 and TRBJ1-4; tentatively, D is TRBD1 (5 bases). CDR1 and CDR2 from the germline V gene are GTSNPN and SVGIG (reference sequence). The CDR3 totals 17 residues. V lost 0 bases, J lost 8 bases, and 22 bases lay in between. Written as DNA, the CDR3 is TGTGCCTGGAGTGTTTACGAGACAGCAGTTTCTGGAGAAAAACTGTTTTTT. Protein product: CAWSVYETAVSGEKLFF.

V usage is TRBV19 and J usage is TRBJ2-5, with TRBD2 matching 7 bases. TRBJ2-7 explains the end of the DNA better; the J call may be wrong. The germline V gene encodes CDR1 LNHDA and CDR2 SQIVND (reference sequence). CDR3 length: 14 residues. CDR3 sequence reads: CASSIWGGSYEQYF. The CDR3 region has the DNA TGTGCCAGTAGTATTTGGGGAGGGTCCTACGAGCAGTACTTC.